This T cell receptor (beta chain) was obtained from a study of OX40 agonist ivuxolimab in advanced cancers. Whole-study context: Patients undergoing dose escalation presented with hepatocellular carcinoma, melanoma, renal cell or head and neck cancer. Males comprised roughly four fifths of the group, whose mean age was around 62 years (range roughly 23 to 80).

The CDR3 contains 15 residues. Germline V CDR1 and CDR2: LNHNV, YYDKDF (reference sequence). V gave up 0 bases and J gave up 4 bases, with 10 bases separating them. This clone has more than one count but fewer than ten. Clones were sequenced by immunoSEQ multiplex PCR, and TCRdb holds only the in-frame ones, with some missing. Of 58,000 or so clones listed, 83% were seen once; the top ten hold 0.7%. This clonotype originated in an adult with an advanced solid tumor such as melanoma, head and neck, liver or kidney cancer. This chain connects TRBV15 to TRBJ1-3; D possibly corresponds to TRBD1 (5 bases). Sample: CD4+ or CD8+ T cells sorted from blood, taken in a trial of the OX40 agonist ivuxolimab. The CDR3 protein is CATSRDAGLGNTIYF. The CDR3 bases are TGTGCCACCAGCAGAGACGCGGGGCTAGGAAACACCATATATTTT.